This T cell receptor (beta chain) was sequenced for a study of blood T cell repertoires in COVID-19. The overall study: Samples came from the United States, Italy and Spain, spanning acute and convalescent COVID-19. The analysed material was cDNA or gDNA that came from T cells, B-cell-depleted T cells, or PBMCs.

Germline lookup yields CDR1 LNHDA and CDR2 SQIVND (reference sequence). The CDR3 sequence is 17 residues long. V lost 9 bases and J 0 bases, leaving 23 bases between the germline ends. Original processing notes: Amplification from reference gene primers served as the basis for estimated nucleated cell counts. This table comes from immunoSEQ multiplex PCR, and its TCRdb copy is limited to in-frame clones, with some not included. V and J calls and clone size are given by that table; D and trimming were obtained from the DNA. The data show about 120,000 clones, around 70% seen once. Sequenced sample: peripheral blood. The sequence came from a man aged 55 to 70 with acute or convalescent COVID-19. This chain links TRBV19 with TRBJ1-2, with a tentative D call TRBD1 (5 bases). The CDR3 sequence is CASKPGPREGTNYGYTF. In nucleotides, the CDR3 is TGTGCCAGCAAGCCCGGCCCCAGGGAGGGGACTAACTATGGCTACACCTTC.